The rows below give T cell receptor beta chains drawn from one sample of a study of regulatory T cells in long-lasting Graves disease. Using its own MiXCR run on the multiplex PCR reads, TCRdb lists one record per CDR3 protein. The sample carries 550,000 to 700,000 distinct CDR3 sequences, roughly 15% recorded once. The sample was also linked to a second study, of T cells in Graves' hyperthyroidism and ophthalmopathy.

This specimen was peripheral blood mononuclear cells (PBMCs), taken at new diagnosis, from a patient treated with antithyroid drugs. All receptors come from a young man with Graves disease. The CDR3 runs from the conserved cysteine through the conserved F or W. Fields, in order: D gene, J gene, clone size, V gene, CDR3 DNA, CDR3 protein. A D gene is named only where the DNA matches it firmly. The listing skips clone size in some rows; elsewhere it reads once, few, many or a size class.

d_gene: NA
j_gene: TRBJ2-2
abundance: NA
v_gene: TRBV6-1
CDR3nt: TGTGCCAGCACGTTCACCGGGGAGCTGTTTTTT
CDR3aa: CASTFTGELFF

d_gene: NA
j_gene: TRBJ2-3
abundance: many
v_gene: TRBV7-3
CDR3nt: TGTGCCAGCAGCTTATCCCCCGGGCAGAGCACAGATACGCAGTATTTT
CDR3aa: CASSLSPGQSTDTQYF

d_gene: TRBD1
j_gene: TRBJ1-2
abundance: few
v_gene: TRBV30
CDR3nt: TGTGCCTGGAGTGTCAGACAGGGGGATGGCTACACCTTC
CDR3aa: CAWSVRQGDGYTF

d_gene: NA
j_gene: TRBJ1-1
abundance: few
v_gene: TRBV29-1
CDR3nt: TGCAGCGTCCCCGGGGGGGGGGCCAACACTGAAGCTTTCTTT
CDR3aa: CSVPGGGANTEAFF

d_gene: NA
j_gene: TRBJ2-7
abundance: many
v_gene: TRBV3-1
CDR3nt: TGTGCCAGCAGCCAAGTGGAATCCTACGAGCAGTACTTC
CDR3aa: CASSQVESYEQYF

d_gene: NA
j_gene: TRBJ2-2
abundance: few
v_gene: TRBV19
CDR3nt: TGTGCCAGCACTCTAGGCGGAACCGGGGAGCTGTTTTTT
CDR3aa: CASTLGGTGELFF

d_gene: NA
j_gene: TRBJ1-1
abundance: many
v_gene: TRBV18
CDR3nt: TGTGCCAGCTCACCGGACAGCCAAACTGAAGCTTTCTTT
CDR3aa: CASSPDSQTEAFF

d_gene: TRBD1
j_gene: TRBJ1-5
abundance: NA
v_gene: TRBV19
CDR3nt: TGTGCCAGTAGTCTACCGGGACAGGGGGCATCTCAGCCCCAGCATTTT
CDR3aa: CASSLPGQGASQPQHF

d_gene: NA
j_gene: TRBJ1-6
abundance: many
v_gene: TRBV7-9
CDR3nt: TGTGCCAGCAGCTTAGGATTCCAGAGTGATTCACCCCTCCACTTT
CDR3aa: CASSLGFQSDSPLHF

d_gene: TRBD1
j_gene: TRBJ1-1
abundance: few
v_gene: TRBV28
CDR3nt: TGTGCCAGCAGCCAGCCGGGACAGGGAGCCCCTGAAGCTTTCTTT
CDR3aa: CASSQPGQGAPEAFF

d_gene: NA
j_gene: TRBJ1-5
abundance: NA
v_gene: TRBV9
CDR3nt: TGTGCCAGCAGTGGGGCGGGAGGCGGTAATCAGCCCCAGCATTTT
CDR3aa: CASSGAGGGNQPQHF

d_gene: NA
j_gene: TRBJ2-5
abundance: many
v_gene: TRBV12-3/TRBV12-4
CDR3nt: TGTGCCAGCAGTCCCCGGGACACCGAAGAGACCCAGTACTTC
CDR3aa: CASSPRDTEETQYF

d_gene: TRBD1
j_gene: TRBJ2-7
abundance: many
v_gene: TRBV28
CDR3nt: TGTGCCAGCAGTTTCCTCCTCCTTTGGACAGGGGGCTACGAGCAGTACTTC
CDR3aa: CASSFLLLWTGGYEQYF

d_gene: NA
j_gene: TRBJ1-2
abundance: NA
v_gene: TRBV7-9
CDR3nt: TGTGCCAGCAGCTACGCCGGGGGCTATGGCTACACCTTC
CDR3aa: CASSYAGGYGYTF

d_gene: NA
j_gene: TRBJ2-4
abundance: many
v_gene: TRBV7-9
CDR3nt: TGTGCCAGCAGCCCTTCCGGTGGGGGGGCGGTCGAATACTTC
CDR3aa: CASSPSGGGAVEYF

d_gene: NA
j_gene: TRBJ2-7
abundance: NA
v_gene: TRBV10-3
CDR3nt: TGTGCCATCAGTGATACGGGACGCAGTGACGAGCAGTACTTC
CDR3aa: CAISDTGRSDEQYF

d_gene: NA
j_gene: TRBJ2-5
abundance: few
v_gene: TRBV20-1
CDR3nt: TGCAGTGCTAGTGCCCCGGGGAGTAGGCAAGAGACCCAGTACTTC
CDR3aa: CSASAPGSRQETQYF

d_gene: NA
j_gene: TRBJ1-5
abundance: NA
v_gene: TRBV18
CDR3nt: TGTGCCAGCTCACCACCGGTGGCAGTGGGTCAGCCCCAGCATTTT
CDR3aa: CASSPPVAVGQPQHF

d_gene: NA
j_gene: TRBJ2-7
abundance: many
v_gene: TRBV12-3/TRBV12-4
CDR3nt: TGTGCCAGCAGTCCCCGACAGGCAAGCTCCTACGAGCAGTACTTC
CDR3aa: CASSPRQASSYEQYF

d_gene: TRBD1
j_gene: TRBJ2-7
abundance: few
v_gene: TRBV4-1
CDR3nt: TGCGCCAGCAGCCAACGAACAGGGGACCCACTTCAGCAGTACTTC
CDR3aa: CASSQRTGDPLQQYF

d_gene: NA
j_gene: TRBJ1-6
abundance: few
v_gene: TRBV2
CDR3nt: TGTGCCAGCAGAGGGAACAGGGCGAGTTCACCCCTCCACTTT
CDR3aa: CASRGNRASSPLHF

d_gene: NA
j_gene: TRBJ2-7
abundance: many
v_gene: TRBV11-2
CDR3nt: TGTGCCAGCAGCTTCAACAGGGACTTAGGCTCCTACGAGCAGTACTTC
CDR3aa: CASSFNRDLGSYEQYF

d_gene: TRBD2
j_gene: TRBJ2-1
abundance: many
v_gene: TRBV7-3
CDR3nt: TGTGCCAGCAGCTCCTCTAGCGGGGCTAATGAGCAGTTCTTC
CDR3aa: CASSSSSGANEQFF

d_gene: TRBD2
j_gene: TRBJ2-3
abundance: many
v_gene: TRBV2
CDR3nt: TGTGCCAGCGAGCGGGATCAGTCAGATACGCAGTATTTT
CDR3aa: CASERDQSDTQYF

d_gene: TRBD1
j_gene: TRBJ1-1
abundance: many
v_gene: TRBV2
CDR3nt: TGTGCCAGCACCGGACAGGGAAACACTGAAGCTTTCTTT
CDR3aa: CASTGQGNTEAFF

d_gene: NA
j_gene: TRBJ2-3
abundance: NA
v_gene: TRBV6-2/TRBV6-3
CDR3nt: TGTGCCACCTCGGCTCTCGGCGCCACAGATACGCAGTATTTT
CDR3aa: CATSALGATDTQYF

d_gene: NA
j_gene: TRBJ2-3
abundance: few
v_gene: TRBV5-1
CDR3nt: TGCGCCAGCAGCTTGCCGGGAGCCGGAGCAGATACGCAGTATTTT
CDR3aa: CASSLPGAGADTQYF

d_gene: NA
j_gene: TRBJ2-7
abundance: many
v_gene: TRBV5-5
CDR3nt: TGTGCCAGCAGCTTGACAGCACTCTACGAGCAGTACTTC
CDR3aa: CASSLTALYEQYF

d_gene: NA
j_gene: TRBJ2-1
abundance: few
v_gene: TRBV12-3/TRBV12-4
CDR3nt: TGTGCCAGTAGCTTTAGCGCCTACAATGAGCAGTTCTTC
CDR3aa: CASSFSAYNEQFF

d_gene: NA
j_gene: TRBJ1-5
abundance: few
v_gene: TRBV6-9
CDR3nt: TGTGCCAGCAGTTCAGAGAGCAATCAGCCCCAGCATTTT
CDR3aa: CASSSESNQPQHF

d_gene: NA
j_gene: TRBJ1-1
abundance: few
v_gene: TRBV5-4
CDR3nt: TGTGCCAGCAGACTAAAAGGCCTGAACACTGAAGCTTTCTTT
CDR3aa: CASRLKGLNTEAFF

d_gene: NA
j_gene: TRBJ1-4
abundance: NA
v_gene: TRBV6-1
CDR3nt: TGTGCCAGCAGCCCGAGGTCCGGAAAACTGTTTTTT
CDR3aa: CASSPRSGKLFF

d_gene: TRBD2
j_gene: TRBJ2-5
abundance: many
v_gene: TRBV11-2
CDR3nt: TGTGCCAGCAGCTTAAGCGGGGGGCCCCCGGGAGTGGGAGAGACCCAGTACTTC
CDR3aa: CASSLSGGPPGVGETQYF

d_gene: TRBD1
j_gene: TRBJ2-3
abundance: few
v_gene: TRBV6-2/TRBV6-3
CDR3nt: TGTGCCAGCAGTGAGAAGACAGGGGGTGGATCGCAGTATTTT
CDR3aa: CASSEKTGGGSQYF

d_gene: NA
j_gene: TRBJ1-3
abundance: few
v_gene: TRBV6-2/TRBV6-3
CDR3nt: TGTGCCAGCAGTTACCACACCCGGCGAGGGTCTGGAAACACCATATATTTT
CDR3aa: CASSYHTRRGSGNTIYF

d_gene: NA
j_gene: TRBJ2-3
abundance: few
v_gene: TRBV4-2
CDR3nt: TGTGCCAGCAGCCTAAACCGCGACCATCCCCGCACAGATACGCAGTATTTT
CDR3aa: CASSLNRDHPRTDTQYF

d_gene: TRBD1
j_gene: TRBJ2-2
abundance: NA
v_gene: TRBV4-1
CDR3nt: TGCGCCAGCAGCCATAAACCGGGACAGATTAACACCGGGGAGCTGTTTTTT
CDR3aa: CASSHKPGQINTGELFF

d_gene: TRBD1
j_gene: TRBJ2-7
abundance: many
v_gene: TRBV7-2
CDR3nt: TGTGCCAGCAGCTTAGCCCCGGGACAGACCTACGAGCAGTACTTC
CDR3aa: CASSLAPGQTYEQYF

d_gene: TRBD2
j_gene: TRBJ2-3
abundance: NA
v_gene: TRBV9
CDR3nt: TGTGCCAGCAGCGGCGGGGGGGACAGTAGCACAGATACGCAGTATTTT
CDR3aa: CASSGGGDSSTDTQYF

d_gene: TRBD1
j_gene: TRBJ2-1
abundance: many
v_gene: TRBV27
CDR3nt: TGTGCCAGCAGTTCCCTCGGGACAGGGGACGATGAGCAGTTCTTC
CDR3aa: CASSSLGTGDDEQFF

d_gene: TRBD1
j_gene: TRBJ2-7
abundance: many
v_gene: TRBV11-2
CDR3nt: TGTGCCAGCAGCGTGGACAGGGGGGACGAGCAGTACTTC
CDR3aa: CASSVDRGDEQYF

d_gene: TRBD1
j_gene: TRBJ1-1
abundance: many
v_gene: TRBV27
CDR3nt: TGTGCCAGCAGGCCCCAGGGGGACACTGAAGCTTTCTTT
CDR3aa: CASRPQGDTEAFF

d_gene: NA
j_gene: TRBJ2-3
abundance: NA
v_gene: TRBV6-1
CDR3nt: TGTGCCAGCAGTGAGCCGGGACATCAGGGGAGAACGCAGTATTTT
CDR3aa: CASSEPGHQGRTQYF

d_gene: NA
j_gene: TRBJ1-6
abundance: many
v_gene: TRBV28
CDR3nt: TGTGCCAGCAGTTTTTTGAGGGTTGTCTCACCCCTCCACTTT
CDR3aa: CASSFLRVVSPLHF

d_gene: TRBD2
j_gene: TRBJ2-1
abundance: many
v_gene: TRBV5-1
CDR3nt: TGCGCCAGCAGCACGTGGAGGATGGCGGGAGTAAATGAGCAGTTCTTC
CDR3aa: CASSTWRMAGVNEQFF

d_gene: NA
j_gene: TRBJ1-2
abundance: once
v_gene: TRBV2
CDR3nt: TGTGCCAGCAGTAAGGGCGGGATTAACTATGGCTACACCTTC
CDR3aa: CASSKGGINYGYTF

d_gene: NA
j_gene: TRBJ1-1
abundance: few
v_gene: TRBV4-1
CDR3nt: TGCGCCAGCAGCCAAGGATTCGGCAGCCAAGCACCTGAAGCTTTCTTT
CDR3aa: CASSQGFGSQAPEAFF

d_gene: NA
j_gene: TRBJ2-7
abundance: NA
v_gene: TRBV9
CDR3nt: TGTGCCAGCAGCGTAGCTTTTGGGTACGAGCAGTACTTC
CDR3aa: CASSVAFGYEQYF

d_gene: TRBD2
j_gene: TRBJ2-3
abundance: many
v_gene: TRBV11-2
CDR3nt: TGTGCCAGCAGCTTCGGGACTAGCGGTTTCACAGATACGCAGTATTTT
CDR3aa: CASSFGTSGFTDTQYF

d_gene: NA
j_gene: TRBJ1-3
abundance: many
v_gene: TRBV12-3/TRBV12-4
CDR3nt: TGTGCCAGCAGTTTAATTACTGGAAACACCATATATTTT
CDR3aa: CASSLITGNTIYF

d_gene: NA
j_gene: TRBJ2-2
abundance: few
v_gene: TRBV6-1
CDR3nt: TGTGCCAGCAGTGAAGGGACAGTGTTCACCGGGGAGCTGTTTTTT
CDR3aa: CASSEGTVFTGELFF

d_gene: NA
j_gene: TRBJ2-3
abundance: NA
v_gene: TRBV12-5
CDR3nt: TGTGCTAGTGGTTCTCCTGCTAGCACAGATACGCAGTATTTT
CDR3aa: CASGSPASTDTQYF

d_gene: NA
j_gene: TRBJ1-6
abundance: few
v_gene: TRBV30
CDR3nt: TGTGCCTGGAGGCGACGCCAGTTAGGCTCCTATAATTCACCCCTCCACTTT
CDR3aa: CAWRRRQLGSYNSPLHF